The 2 T cell receptor beta chains reported below all come from one sample, sequenced in a study of cytomegalovirus exposure and HLA in healthy donors. PCR primers comprised 60 Vbeta and 13 Jbeta primers. Method: immunoSEQ multiplex PCR; TCRdb's copy keeps in-frame clones and lacks some. This table has approximately 37,000 clones, about 67% appearing once. The sequencing sample was made of PBMCs. All receptors come from a man aged 25 to 40 in good health and CMV-seronegative.

V gene TRBV19 combines with J gene TRBJ1-4; 7 nucleotides line up with TRBD1. This CDR3 is 15 amino acids long. CDR1 LNHDA and CDR2 SQIVND come from the germline V gene (reference sequence). V lost 8 bases to trimming and J lost 8 bases; unmatched junction nucleotides: 14. CDR3 nucleotide sequence: TGTGCCAGTTCTGTTCAGACAGGGTACCAGGAAAAACTGTTTTTT. It encodes CASSVQTGYQEKLFF.

As DNA, the CDR3 is TGCGCCAGCGAGCGGGACCTCAGCTCTGGGGCCAACGTCCTGACTTTC. This translates into CASERDLSSGANVLTF. The chain employs TRBV5-1 and TRBJ2-6; 7 bases match TRBD2. The CDR3 has 16 amino acids. V lost 7 bases to trimming and J lost 0 bases; unmatched junction nucleotides: 7. Per the germline V gene, CDR1 is SGHRS and CDR2 is YFSETQ. Complete variable domain (other parts from reference TRBV5-1 and TRBJ2-6): KAGVTQTPRYLIKTRGQQVTLSCSPISGHRSVSWYQQTPGQGLQFLFEYFSETQRNKGNFPGRFSGRQFSNSRSEMNVSTLELGDSALYLCASERDLSSGANVLTFGAGSRLTVL.